This T cell receptor (beta chain) was identified during a study of T cells in localized non-small cell lung cancer. Trimming removed 2 bases at V and 3 bases at J, with 7 bases between. This CDR3 comprises 13 residues. Germline V gives CDR1 KGHSH, CDR2 LQKENI. Study results and caveats: Appearance in adjacent lung was seen for a median around 60 of the top 100 tumor clones.

Clones were read by immunoSEQ multiplex PCR, and TCRdb kept only the in-frame ones, dropping some. In the table there are about 1,400 clones, around 34% of which are singletons. Concerning this clone itself: The antigen is not known.

The rearrangement uses TRBV18 and TRBJ1-2; D is possibly TRBD1 (5 bases). This specimen consisted of lung tumor tissue, obtained before any cancer treatment. This clonotype was obtained from a man between 35 and 75 years old with stage II lung adenocarcinoma. The CDR3: CASSPTGDYGYTF. In DNA, the CDR3 is TGTGCCAGCTCACCAACGGGGGACTATGGCTACACCTTC.